This T cell receptor (beta chain) was observed in a study of cytomegalovirus exposure and HLA in healthy donors. Study-level findings and limits: A later analysis linked a missense variant in DCLRE1C to the trimming of TCR beta V and J genes.

The CDR3 totals 14 residues. V was trimmed by 6 bases and J by 7 bases, leaving 16 bases between them. CDR1 and CDR2 from the germline V gene are MNHNS and SASEGT. PCR was performed using 60 Vbeta and 13 Jbeta primers. Produced via immunoSEQ multiplex PCR; TCRdb's table is partial and in-frame only. Here the sample spans 100,000 to 150,000 clones, around 80% being singletons. This clone came up a few times. No antigen is known for it. The clonotype comes from a female donor in good health and CMV-seronegative. Sequencing input: PBMCs. The V and J genes are TRBV6-1 and TRBJ1-5; D gene unclear. The CDR3 spells CASSPSPQRQPQHF. The CDR3 coding sequence is TGTGCCAGCAGCCCTAGCCCACAGAGGCAGCCCCAGCATTTT.